What follows are 9 T cell receptor beta chains derived from one specimen sequenced in a study of T cell repertoires in cytomegalovirus infection. TCRdb used MiXCR to reprocess the reads, holding one entry per CDR3 protein. The table shows about 260,000 distinct CDR3 sequences, with roughly 15% occurring only once. Sequences were obtained from PBMCs. The receptor source for this set is a human donor in good health (CMV status not recorded). Some clones in this sample may be carry-over from other donors' samples.

V is TRBV18 and J is TRBJ2-7, with a tentative D call TRBD2 (5 bases). V lost 8 bases and J 2 bases, leaving 16 bases between the germline ends. This CDR3 has 14 amino acids. Germline V gene lookup returns CDR1 KGHSH and CDR2 LQKENI. CDR3 residues: CASHSSGIAYEQYF. DNA for the CDR3: TGTGCCAGCCACTCTTCGGGGATTGCCTACGAGCAGTACTTC.

This clonotype showed up many times. The V gene is TRBV7-2, the J gene TRBJ2-3, with D possibly TRBD2 on 6 matching bases. Germline V gene sequence: CDR1 SGHTA, CDR2 FQGNSA. V was pared by 6 bases and J by 2 bases, with 9 bases between. The CDR3 covers 13 residues. The DNA of the CDR3 is TGTGCCAGCAGAGCGGGTTCCACAGATACGCAGTATTTT. Protein product: CASRAGSTDTQYF.

The chain carries TRBV7-9 and TRBJ1-5, with 7 bases lining up with TRBD1. The germline CDR1 and CDR2 sequences are SEHNR and FQNEAQ (reference sequence). J was trimmed by 4 bases and V by 2 bases; bases with no gene match: 5. The CDR3 runs to 15 residues. The CDR3 coding sequence is TGTGCCAGCAGCTTATACGGGACAGTTAATCAGCCCCAGCATTTT. It codes for CASSLYGTVNQPQHF.

J is TRBJ2-7 and V is TRBV12-3 or TRBV12-4; 12 bases match TRBD1. The CDR3 totals 16 residues. V lost 6 bases, J lost 7 bases, and 13 bases stayed unmatched. This CDR3 is CASSPSLGTGGWEQYF. In nucleotides, the CDR3 is TGTGCCAGCAGCCCCTCCCTCGGGACAGGGGGCTGGGAGCAGTACTTC.

There are many counts of this clonotype. This rearrangement joins TRBV12-5 to TRBJ2-1; possibly TRBD1 for D (5 bases). This CDR3 is 12 amino acids long. Trimming took 7 bases from V and 9 from J, leaving 13 bases between them. CDR1 is LGHNT and CDR2 is FRNRAP in the germline V gene. CDR3 residues: CASASRGSEQFF. The CDR3 coding sequence is TGTGCTAGTGCCTCAAGGGGAAGTGAGCAGTTCTTC.

This clonotype was observed a few times. The rearrangement joins TRBV29-1 to TRBJ1-1, with D perhaps matching TRBD1 (5 bases). This CDR3 has 15 residues. The germline V and J ends were trimmed by 5 bases and 1 base, with 17 bases remaining between them. CDR1 and CDR2 (germline): SQVTM, ANQGSEA. This CDR3 is CSVRFTDMRNTEAFF. CDR3 nucleotides: TGCAGCGTTCGATTTACGGACATGAGGAACACTGAAGCTTTCTTT.

This sequence joins TRBV29-1 and TRBJ1-1; 7 bases agree with TRBD1. CDR3 size: 13 residues. The ends lost 5 bases at V and 1 base at J; junction bases unmatched: 4. Germline V gene lookup returns CDR1 SQVTM and CDR2 ANQGSEA. CDR3: CSVRQGTNTEAFF. Written as DNA, the CDR3 is TGCAGCGTTCGACAGGGAACGAACACTGAAGCTTTCTTT.

This clonotype was counted between two and nine times. CDR3 DNA sequence: TGTGCCAGCAGTTACCGTCCGAGGGTATCGGGCGCTGAAGCTTTCTTT. Translating gives CASSYRPRVSGAEAFF. The chain has TRBV6-2 or TRBV6-3 and TRBJ1-1; no clear D. Looked up from germline, CDR1 is MNHEY and CDR2 is SVGEGT. The CDR3 sequence is 16 residues long. V dropped 2 bases and J dropped 6 bases, with 19 bases sitting between them.

The gene calls are TRBV20-1 and TRBJ2-7; D call uncertain. V was clipped by 3 bases and J by 1 base, with 10 bases between them. This CDR3 is built from 13 residues. CDR1 and CDR2 (germline): DFQATT, SNEGSKA (reference sequence). CDR3 nucleotide sequence: TGCAGTGCTAGTGGGCAGAGATCCTACGAGCAGTACTTC. Translation gives CSASGQRSYEQYF.